One and the same sample provided the 31 T cell receptor beta chains below, sequenced in a study of cytomegalovirus exposure and HLA in healthy donors. The PCR contained 60 Vbeta and 13 Jbeta primers. The repertoire was sequenced with immunoSEQ multiplex PCR; TCRdb's copy has only in-frame clones and lacks some. The sample lists about 150,000 clones; about 80% were seen once. The sequenced sample was PBMCs. These TCRs come from a man aged 25 to 40 in good health and CMV-seropositive.

This chain links TRBV18 with TRBJ1-1, with D possibly TRBD1 on 5 matching bases. This CDR3 region has 16 residues. Trimming cost V 2 bases and J 4 bases, with 17 bases left between them. Germline-derived CDR1 and CDR2 are KGHSH and LQKENI. As DNA, the CDR3 is TGTGCCAGCTCACCAACTGCGAGGGGAGGGCCCACTGAAGCTTTCTTT. As protein: CASSPTARGGPTEAFF.

The chain couples TRBV9 to TRBJ1-1, with 7 bases aligning to TRBD1. Germline loops: CDR1 SGDLS, CDR2 YYNGEE. V trimming: 3 bases; J trimming: 8 bases; junction bases outside the gene matches: 13. CDR3 size: 15 residues. CDR3 DNA: TGTGCCAGCAGCGGTCCCGGGACAGTGGGTGAGGAAGCTTTCTTT. Residues: CASSGPGTVGEEAFF.

The chain recombines TRBV2 with TRBJ1-4; D unresolved. The CDR3 has 14 residues. The germline gives CDR1 SNHLY, CDR2 FYNNEI. V lost 7 bases to trimming and J lost 4 bases, with 13 bases between them. The CDR3 reads CASNPGRVNEKLFF. Written as DNA, the CDR3 is TGTGCCAGCAATCCCGGCCGGGTTAATGAAAAACTGTTTTTT.

This clone was recorded only once. This chain connects TRBV6-5 to TRBJ2-7; 11 bases are a match to TRBD1. This CDR3 region has 16 residues. With 0 bases clipped from V and 0 bases from J, the junction kept 1 base outside the gene matches. CDR1 is MNHEY, CDR2 SVGAGI, per germline. The CDR3 bases are TGTGCCAGCAGTTACTCGGGACAGGGGGGCTCCTACGAGCAGTACTTC. Protein: CASSYSGQGGSYEQYF.

The rearrangement joins TRBV11-2 to TRBJ1-1; D might be TRBD1 (6 bases). With 5 bases removed from V and 1 base from J, the gap between germline ends came to 11 bases. The length of the CDR3 is 14 residues. Germline assignment: CDR1 SGHAT and CDR2 FQNNGV. In nucleotides, the CDR3 is TGTGCCAGCAGCGGCAGGGACAAGAACACTGAAGCTTTCTTT. Translated, it gives CASSGRDKNTEAFF.

A single count supports this clone. The CDR3 nucleotides are TGTGCTAGTGGTTGGGGGACTAGCGGGACCCACAATGAGCAGTTCTTC. Protein product: CASGWGTSGTHNEQFF. J is TRBJ2-1 and V is TRBV12-5; 13 bases are shared with TRBD2. The ends lost 4 bases at V and 5 bases at J; junction bases unmatched: 5. Germline V gene data show CDR1 as LGHNT and CDR2 as FRNRAP. The CDR3 loop spans 16 amino acids.

The chain links TRBV29-1 to TRBJ2-5, with D perhaps TRBD1 (5 bases). TRBJ2-7 matches the DNA end more closely, so the J call is doubtful. Germline V gene data show CDR1 as SQVTM and CDR2 as ANQGSEA. This CDR3 is built from 14 residues. The CDR3 here is CSVEVDSGAYEQYF. The CDR3 DNA reads TGCAGCGTTGAGGTCGACAGTGGGGCCTACGAGCAGTACTTC.

This clone has a handful of counts. The rearrangement uses TRBV7-9 and TRBJ2-3, with 12 nucleotides matching TRBD1. The junction had 8 bases not matched to a gene; V was cut back by 5 bases and J by 5 bases. The CDR3 runs 16 residues. The germline CDR1 and CDR2 sequences are SEHNR and FQNEAQ (reference sequence). The CDR3 loop is CASSLLGQGAGDTQYF. The CDR3 DNA is TGTGCCAGCAGCCTACTGGGACAGGGGGCGGGAGATACGCAGTATTTT.

The chain is built from TRBV18 and TRBJ1-2, with 7 bases matching TRBD1. CDR3 length equals 13 residues. Trimming cost V 4 bases and J 3 bases; bases outside gene matches: 2. Germline CDR1 is KGHSH and CDR2 is LQKENI. CDR3 sequence: CASSRQGDYGYTF. The CDR3 region has the DNA TGTGCCAGCTCACGACAGGGAGACTATGGCTACACCTTC.

The rearrangement joins TRBV7-8 to TRBJ2-3; 10 bases match TRBD1. Germline V gene lookup returns CDR1 SGHVS and CDR2 FQNEAQ. V was clipped by 2 bases and J by 4 bases; unmatched bases: 6. This CDR3 contains 16 residues. CDR3 residues: CASSLRTGGVADTQYF. CDR3 DNA sequence: TGTGCCAGCAGCTTACGGACAGGGGGGGTGGCAGATACGCAGTATTTT. Full variable domain (outside the CDR3, taken from reference TRBV7-8 and TRBJ2-3): GAGVSQSPRYKVAKRGQDVALRCDPISGHVSLFWYQQALGQGPEFLTYFQNEAQLDKSGLPSDRFFAERPEGSVSTLKIQRTQQEDSAVYLCASSLRTGGVADTQYFGPGTRLTVL.

The rearrangement uses TRBV19 and TRBJ1-4; 9 bases agree with TRBD1. The V and J ends lost 4 bases and 7 bases, in that order; junction bases with no gene match: 10. Germline values: CDR1 LNHDA, CDR2 SQIVND (reference sequence). The CDR3 is made up of 16 amino acids. For the CDR3, the DNA is TGTGCCAGTAGTAAGAACTCCGGGACAGGGAGTGAAAAACTGTTTTTT. Encoded protein: CASSKNSGTGSEKLFF.

The gene calls are TRBV6-1 and TRBJ1-2; no clear D gene. The germline V gene encodes CDR1 MNHNS and CDR2 SASEGT. Trimming removed 6 bases from V and 4 bases from J, with 18 bases in between. This CDR3 comprises 15 residues. The CDR3 loop is CASRDRVTGSYGYTF. DNA of the CDR3: TGTGCCAGCAGAGACCGGGTCACCGGGAGCTATGGCTACACCTTC.

This chain connects TRBV27 to TRBJ2-1, with TRBD2 matching 8 bases. This CDR3 spans 15 amino acids. V shed 6 bases, J shed 0 bases, and the junction held 4 bases outside the gene matches. Germline V lookup: CDR1 MNHEY, CDR2 SMNVEV (reference sequence). DNA for the CDR3: TGTGCCAGCAGAACTAGCGGCCGCTCCTACAATGAGCAGTTCTTC. It specifies CASRTSGRSYNEQFF.

This clone has a handful of counts. The chain combines TRBV6-1 with TRBJ2-1, with D perhaps TRBD1 (6 bases). The CDR3 sequence is 13 residues long. Germline V gene data show CDR1 as MNHNS and CDR2 as SASEGT. V was trimmed by 6 bases and J by 11 bases, leaving 17 bases between them. The CDR3 spells CASRGDNLDQQFF. In DNA form, the CDR3 reads TGTGCCAGCAGGGGGGACAACCTAGACCAGCAGTTCTTC.

The J gene is TRBJ2-3, the V gene TRBV5-8; no clear D gene. V lost 1 base and J lost 3, with 9 bases in between. Germline V gene lookup returns CDR1 SGHTS and CDR2 YDEGEE. The CDR3 covers 14 residues. This CDR3 is CASSLRVKTDTQYF. The CDR3 region has the DNA TGTGCCAGCAGCTTGAGAGTCAAAACAGATACGCAGTATTTT.

The rearrangement uses TRBV6-5 and TRBJ2-2; no definite D call. Trimming pared 5 bases from V and 1 base from J, leaving 5 bases between. The germline gives CDR1 MNHEY, CDR2 SVGAGI. The CDR3 has 13 residues. For the CDR3, the DNA is TGTGCCAGCAGTGGTAGGAACACCGGGGAGCTGTTTTTT. Translated: CASSGRNTGELFF.

V and J are TRBV6-6 and TRBJ1-3, with TRBD1 as a possible D gene (5 bases). Looked up from germline, CDR1 is MNHNY and CDR2 is SVGAGI (reference sequence). This CDR3 is built from 15 residues. Trimming took off 5 bases at V and 3 bases at J, with 14 bases between the two ends. CDR3 nucleotide sequence: TGTGCCAGCAGTCTCCCTAAGGGGATTGGAAACACCATATATTTT. Its translation is CASSLPKGIGNTIYF.

The chain carries TRBV5-1 and TRBJ2-2, with D uncertain. Looked up from germline, CDR1 is SGHRS and CDR2 is YFSETQ. The CDR3 totals 13 residues. Trimming took 3 bases from V and 2 from J, leaving 5 bases between them. The DNA for the CDR3 is TGCGCCAGCAGCTCGTCCAACACCGGGGAGCTGTTTTTT. Its translation: CASSSSNTGELFF.

This clone was recorded only once. The rearrangement uses TRBV12-5 and TRBJ1-4, with D tentatively TRBD1 (5 bases). The CDR3 covers 16 residues. V shed 6 bases and J shed 0 bases, with 14 bases lying between them. Looked up from germline, CDR1 is LGHNT and CDR2 is FRNRAP. This chain's CDR3 is CASGPGTYATNEKLFF. In DNA, the CDR3 is TGTGCTAGTGGCCCCGGGACTTACGCAACTAATGAAAAACTGTTTTTT. Drawing the rest from reference TRBV12-5 and TRBJ1-4, the complete variable domain is DARVTQTPRHKVTEMGQEVTMRCQPILGHNTVFWYRQTMMQGLELLAYFRNRAPLDDSGMPKDRFSAEMPDATLATLKIQPSEPRDSAVYFCASGPGTYATNEKLFFGSGTQLSVL.

CDR3: CASSQDEDRGNEQFF. CDR3 nucleotides: TGTGCCAGCAGCCAAGACGAGGACAGGGGGAATGAGCAGTTCTTC. V usage is TRBV4-2 and J usage is TRBJ2-1, with 10 bases aligning to TRBD1. The CDR3 is 15 amino acids. Trimming cost V 0 bases and J 7 bases; bases outside gene matches: 3. Germline V lookup: CDR1 LGHNA, CDR2 YNFKEQ.

The chain is built from TRBV6-5 and TRBJ2-3; D perhaps matches TRBD2 (6 bases). V gave up 6 bases and J gave up 5 bases, with 15 bases separating them. This CDR3 comprises 14 residues. Germline CDR1 is MNHEY and CDR2 is SVGAGI. Here the CDR3 reads CASRPAGKGDTQYF. CDR3 nucleotide sequence: TGTGCCAGCAGACCGGCGGGGAAGGGAGATACGCAGTATTTT.

The rearrangement links TRBV6-5 to TRBJ2-1, with D possibly matching TRBD2 (5 bases). V lost 0 bases, J lost 12 bases, and 12 bases lay in between. There are 13 residues in the CDR3. Germline-derived CDR1 and CDR2 are MNHEY and SVGAGI. The CDR3 DNA is TGTGCCAGCAGTTACTCCCTTTTTCGGGGGCAGTTCTTC. This sequence encodes CASSYSLFRGQFF.

The chain carries TRBV18 and TRBJ2-1, with 7 positions matching TRBD1. The CDR3 extends over 14 amino acids. CDR1 is KGHSH, CDR2 LQKENI, per germline. The trim removed 3 bases at V and 8 bases at J, leaving 7 bases unmatched. The CDR3, as DNA: TGTGCCAGCTCACCGAGGACAGGCGAAGATGAGCAGTTCTTC. Amino acids: CASSPRTGEDEQFF. Supplemented by reference TRBV18 and TRBJ2-1, the full variable domain reads NAGVMQNPRHLVRRRGQEARLRCSPMKGHSHVYWYRQLPEEGLKFMVYLQKENIIDESGMPKERFSAEFPKEGPSILRIQQVVRGDSAAYFCASSPRTGEDEQFFGPGTRLTVL.

This clone is a singleton in its sample. The V call is TRBV27, the J call TRBJ2-3, with TRBD1 identical over 9 bases. V shed 3 bases and J 0 bases; nucleotides not matched to a gene: 10. The CDR3 contains 18 residues. Germline V gene data show CDR1 as MNHEY and CDR2 as SMNVEV (reference sequence). CDR3 in DNA: TGTGCCAGCAGTTTCCGGGACAGGGCCCGCTCTAGCACAGATACGCAGTATTTT. It specifies CASSFRDRARSSTDTQYF.

The CDR3 spells CASSVWGDEQYF. The CDR3 nucleotides are TGTGCCAGCAGTGTCTGGGGGGACGAGCAGTACTTC. The rearrangement joins TRBV2 to TRBJ2-7, with D possibly matching TRBD2 (6 bases). From germline, CDR1 is SNHLY and CDR2 FYNNEI. V was cut by 4 bases and J by 5 bases, with 9 bases left in between. The CDR3 sequence is 12 residues long.

The chain joins TRBV6-1 to TRBJ2-1; TRBD2 might be the D (6 bases). V lost 4 bases to trimming and J lost 3 bases, with 13 bases between them. This CDR3 region has 15 residues. Looked up from germline, CDR1 is MNHNS and CDR2 is SASEGT. In DNA, the CDR3 is TGTGCCAGCAGTGTGACTAGAAATGTCTACAATGAGCAGTTCTTC. It yields the protein CASSVTRNVYNEQFF.

This clone was seen only a few times. The gene calls are TRBV7-6 and TRBJ1-3; no clear D gene. CDR1 SGHVS and CDR2 FNYEAQ come from the germline V gene. Trimming removed 3 bases at V and 1 base at J, with 7 bases between. The CDR3 is 14 residues long. CDR3 protein: CASSLERSGNTIYF. DNA for the CDR3: TGTGCCAGCAGCTTGGAGAGATCTGGAAACACCATATATTTT.

Only a few counts were recorded for this clone. The chain employs TRBV6-5 and TRBJ2-3, with 7 bases fitting TRBD1. With 6 bases clipped from V and 6 bases from J, the junction kept 12 bases outside the gene matches. This CDR3 spans 15 amino acids. Germline values: CDR1 MNHEY, CDR2 SVGAGI. The CDR3 DNA reads as TGTGCCAGCAGCCCGGGACAGCATCTCCGGGATACGCAGTATTTT. It encodes CASSPGQHLRDTQYF.

V usage is TRBV29-1 and J usage is TRBJ2-7, with 7 bases matching TRBD2. Trimming took 4 bases from V and 7 from J; bases not matched to a gene: 7. CDR3 length: 12 amino acids. CDR1 and CDR2 (germline): SQVTM, ANQGSEA. CDR3 DNA sequence: TGCAGCGTTGCGTTGGGAGGGCGTGAGCAGTACTTC. Its protein product is CSVALGGREQYF.

V is TRBV6-5 and J is TRBJ1-1; no clear D. This CDR3 is 14 amino acids long. CDR1 and CDR2 from the germline V gene are MNHEY and SVGAGI. With 5 bases removed from V and 1 base from J, the gap between germline ends came to 11 bases. The CDR3 reads CASSRGLGNTEAFF. The CDR3 nucleotides read TGTGCCAGCAGTCGCGGGCTAGGGAACACTGAAGCTTTCTTT.

In this sample, this clone turned up once. The rearrangement joins TRBV28 to TRBJ2-1, with 12 bases identical to TRBD2. V gave up 7 bases and J gave up 8 bases; unmatched junction bases: 9. The CDR3 totals 15 residues. Germline-derived CDR1 and CDR2 are MDHEN and SYDVKM. CDR3 DNA: TGTGCCAGCACTCTAAGACTAGCGGGAGTTTATGAGCAGTTCTTC. Translating gives CASTLRLAGVYEQFF.